The 24 T cell receptor beta chains in this list originate from one sample, sequenced in a study of blood T cell repertoires in COVID-19. Assay: immunoSEQ multiplex PCR; the TCRdb copy retains only in-frame clones and omits some. The table lists about 130,000 clones, about 75% of them singletons. Input material: peripheral blood. The receptors were sampled from a man older than 75 with acute or convalescent COVID-19.

The chain joins TRBV3-1 (or the pseudogene TRBV3-2) to TRBJ2-5, with 7 bases matching TRBD2. This CDR3 spans 16 amino acids. The V and J ends lost 1 base and 4 bases, in that order; junction bases with no gene match: 9. Germline CDR1 and CDR2: LGHDT and YNNKEL (reference sequence). This CDR3 reads CASSQASAGGGETQYF. The CDR3 DNA sequence: TGTGCCAGCAGCCAAGCTTCCGCGGGCGGGGGAGAGACCCAGTACTTC.

The J gene is TRBJ1-1, the V gene TRBV29-1; D not certain. The CDR3 runs to 12 residues. Germline V gene sequence: CDR1 SQVTM, CDR2 ANQGSEA. Trimming stripped 7 bases from V and 5 bases from J, with 14 bases between. CDR3 DNA sequence: TGCAGCGCAATCGGGGTTAAGACTGAAGCTTTCTTT. Amino acid sequence: CSAIGVKTEAFF. Using reference TRBV29-1 and TRBJ1-1 for the parts outside the CDR3, the full variable domain is SAVISQKPSRDICQRGTSLTIQCQVDSQVTMMFWYRQQPGQSLTLIATANQGSEATYESGFVIDKFPISRPNLTFSTLTVSNMSPEDSSIYLCSAIGVKTEAFFGQGTRLTVV.

The genes are TRBV7-2 and TRBJ1-2; D is possibly TRBD1 (5 bases). V dropped 7 bases and J dropped 3 bases, with 15 bases sitting between them. The germline V gene encodes CDR1 SGHTA and CDR2 FQGNSA. This CDR3 region has 14 residues. The DNA of the CDR3 is TGTGCCAGCACCCCAGGTGCGACAGACTATGGCTACACCTTC. Translation gives CASTPGATDYGYTF.

V and J are TRBV28 and TRBJ1-5; D uncertain. The germline CDR1 and CDR2 sequences are MDHEN and SYDVKM. Trimming took off 6 bases at V and 9 bases at J, with 12 bases between the two ends. The CDR3 is 12 amino acids. The DNA of the CDR3 is TGTGCCAGCAGCCAGATTCCAGGGCCCCAGCATTTT. Its protein is CASSQIPGPQHF. Together with reference TRBV28 and TRBJ1-5, the CDR3 gives the full variable domain: DVKVTQSSRYLVKRTGEKVFLECVQDMDHENMFWYRQDPGLGLRLIYFSYDVKMKEKGDIPEGYSVSREKKERFSLILESASTNQTSMYLCASSQIPGPQHFGDGTRLSIL.

The chain couples TRBV30 to TRBJ2-7; D may be TRBD1 (5 bases). The CDR3 has 15 residues. Germline loops: CDR1 GTSNPN, CDR2 SVGIG (reference sequence). V was pared by 5 bases and J by 6 bases, with 23 bases between. CDR3 in amino acids: CAWGDLGRMGPEQYF. In nucleotides, the CDR3 is TGTGCCTGGGGTGACCTCGGCCGAATGGGGCCCGAGCAGTACTTC.

The rearrangement uses TRBV5-1 and TRBJ2-5; 7 nucleotides match TRBD2. With 0 bases clipped from V and 5 bases from J, the junction kept 7 bases outside the gene matches. The CDR3 runs to 15 residues. CDR1 and CDR2 from the germline V gene are SGHRS and YFSETQ. CDR3 DNA sequence: TGCGCCAGCAGCTTGGGGACTAGTGATTCGGAGACCCAGTACTTC. Translating gives CASSLGTSDSETQYF.

This clone was counted a few times. The chain employs TRBV19 and TRBJ1-2; D possibly corresponds to TRBD1 (5 bases). Between the trimmed V and J ends, which lost 7 bases and 0 bases, there was a span of 18 bases. The length of the CDR3 is 16 residues. CDR1 LNHDA and CDR2 SQIVND come from the germline V gene (reference sequence). CDR3 amino acids: CASTTRSGASNYGYTF. The DNA for the CDR3 is TGTGCCAGTACCACCCGAAGCGGGGCATCTAACTATGGCTACACCTTC.

In DNA, the CDR3 is TGTGCCAGCAGCTTATTCGCAGGAGGTCACACTGAAGCTTTCTTT. Translated: CASSLFAGGHTEAFF. The rearrangement links TRBV7-9 to TRBJ1-1; D unclear. The germline V and J ends were trimmed by 2 bases and 3 bases, with 13 bases remaining between them. Germline loops: CDR1 SEHNR, CDR2 FQNEAQ (reference sequence). The CDR3 is made up of 15 amino acids.

The chain has TRBV12-3 or TRBV12-4 and TRBJ2-1; D is perhaps TRBD2 (6 bases). V lost 6 bases and J lost 5, with 11 bases in between. The CDR3 covers 13 residues. CDR3 nucleotides: TGTGCCAGCAGCCGGACTACCGACAATGAGCAGTTCTTC. This sequence encodes CASSRTTDNEQFF.

The genes are TRBV5-6 and TRBJ2-5; D possibly corresponds to TRBD2 (6 bases). Germline V gene sequence: CDR1 SGHDT, CDR2 YYEEEE. V was cut by 0 bases and J by 6 bases, with 12 bases left in between. This CDR3 comprises 14 residues. The CDR3 bases are TGTGCCAGCAGCTTGGGGGCAGGGAGGAAGACCCAGTACTTC. This encodes CASSLGAGRKTQYF.

This clone was seen only a few times. The V and J genes are TRBV5-5 and TRBJ2-7; possible D gene TRBD2, 5 bases. The CDR3 runs 13 residues. Between the trimmed V and J ends, which lost 4 bases and 5 bases, there was a span of 13 bases. Germline-derived CDR1 and CDR2 are SGHKS and YYEKEE (reference sequence). The CDR3 nucleotides are TGTGCCAGCAGCCCACGGACTTTTCACGAGCAGTACTTC. Protein product: CASSPRTFHEQYF.

The rearrangement links TRBV6-6 to TRBJ1-1; 8 bases match TRBD1. This CDR3 comprises 14 residues. Trimming removed 6 bases from V and 6 bases from J; junction bases left unmatched: 9. CDR1 and CDR2 from the germline V gene are MNHNY and SVGAGI (reference sequence). The CDR3 loop reads CASSPGQGGAEAFF. In DNA, the CDR3 is TGTGCCAGCAGCCCCGGACAGGGAGGGGCTGAAGCTTTCTTT.

The genes are TRBV18 and TRBJ2-3, with D unclear. In germline, CDR1 is KGHSH, CDR2 LQKENI. Trimming took off 6 bases at V and 6 bases at J, with 13 bases between the two ends. This CDR3 contains 13 residues. The CDR3 bases are TGTGCCAGCTCCCCCGCCGTTGAGGATACGCAGTATTTT. It translates to CASSPAVEDTQYF.

The genes are TRBV19 and TRBJ2-2; 10 bases align to TRBD2. The ends lost 5 bases at V and 1 base at J; junction bases unmatched: 13. In germline, CDR1 is LNHDA, CDR2 SQIVND (reference sequence). The CDR3 runs 19 residues. The CDR3 DNA follows: TGTGCCAGTAGTGACTGGATGAGCGGACTAGCGGAGAACACCGGGGAGCTGTTTTTT. This translates into CASSDWMSGLAENTGELFF.

This chain links TRBV27 with TRBJ1-1; 8 bases fit TRBD1. Germline V lookup: CDR1 MNHEY, CDR2 SMNVEV (reference sequence). The CDR3 totals 16 residues. V was pared by 6 bases and J by 1 base, with 10 bases of the junction left unmatched. The DNA of the CDR3 is TGTGCCAGCAGGGTGGCAGGGGGCGGACAGAACACTGAAGCTTTCTTT. Its translation: CASRVAGGGQNTEAFF.

The count of this clone is one. J is TRBJ2-5 and V is TRBV10-3, with D tentatively TRBD2 (6 bases). CDR1 and CDR2 from the germline V gene are ENHRY and SYGVKD. The CDR3 spans 15 residues. V dropped 4 bases and J dropped 2 bases, with 14 bases sitting between them. CDR3 nucleotides: TGTGCCATCAGTGGGGGGTTCGGGGGACAAGAGACCCAGTACTTC. This codes for CAISGGFGGQETQYF.

The genes are TRBV5-1 and TRBJ2-1; 10 bases fit TRBD1. V trimming: 4 bases; J trimming: 0 bases; junction bases outside the gene matches: 4. The CDR3 length is 16 residues. Germline lookup yields CDR1 SGHRS and CDR2 YFSETQ. The CDR3 sequence is CASSPWTGGSYNEQFF. DNA for the CDR3: TGCGCCAGCAGCCCCTGGACAGGGGGCTCCTACAATGAGCAGTTCTTC.

This sequence joins TRBV6-5 and TRBJ2-1; possible D gene TRBD1, 5 bases. The CDR3 length is 14 residues. Germline assignment: CDR1 MNHEY and CDR2 SVGAGI. Trimming pared 7 bases from V and 6 bases from J, leaving 16 bases between. DNA for the CDR3: TGTGCCAGCACTTGGGGCCCAAAAGGCAATGAGCAGTTCTTC. Translating it yields CASTWGPKGNEQFF.

The chain combines TRBV20-1 with TRBJ2-2, with TRBD2 matching over 10 bases. The V segment lost 3 bases and the J segment 5 bases; nucleotides outside the gene matches: 6. The CDR3 is made up of 15 amino acids. Germline loops: CDR1 DFQATT, CDR2 SNEGSKA (reference sequence). The CDR3 coding sequence is TGCAGTGCTAGTCCCCAGCGGGGGGGGACCGGGGAGCTGTTTTTT. The encoded protein is CSASPQRGGTGELFF.

The chain carries TRBV30 and TRBJ1-5; TRBD1 might be the D (6 bases). Germline V lookup: CDR1 GTSNPN, CDR2 SVGIG (reference sequence). The CDR3 is made up of 15 amino acids. V lost 3 bases and J 1 base, leaving 13 bases between the germline ends. This chain's CDR3 is CAWSPRGWSNQPQHF. In DNA form, the CDR3 reads TGTGCCTGGAGCCCCAGGGGATGGAGCAATCAGCCCCAGCATTTT.

The V and J genes are TRBV10-3 and TRBJ2-5, with TRBD1 matching 8 bases. Unmatched junction bases numbered 8, after V lost 3 bases and J lost 5 bases. Per the germline V gene, CDR1 is ENHRY and CDR2 is SYGVKD. CDR3 length equals 15 residues. For the CDR3, the DNA is TGTGCCATCAGTGAAGCAGGGGGCGCGCGGGAGACCCAGTACTTC. The encoded protein is CAISEAGGARETQYF.

The CDR3 DNA follows: TGTGCCAGCAGCTTATCCGGTACCCTTTACAATGAGCAGTTCTTC. Its protein is CASSLSGTLYNEQFF. The chain uses TRBV7-3 and TRBJ2-1, with D uncertain. Germline CDR1 reads SGHTA; CDR2 reads FQGTGA. Trimming stripped 2 bases from V and 4 bases from J, with 12 bases between. The CDR3 is made up of 15 amino acids. Together with reference TRBV7-3 and TRBJ2-1, the CDR3 gives the full variable domain: GAGVSQTPSNKVTEKGKYVELRCDPISGHTALYWYRQSLGQGPEFLIYFQGTGAADDSGLPNDRFFAVRPEGSVSTLKIQRTERGDSAVYLCASSLSGTLYNEQFFGPGTRLTVL.

This sequence joins TRBV7-9 and TRBJ2-1, with 8 nucleotides matching TRBD1. V lost 7 bases, J lost 7 bases, and 15 bases stayed unmatched. The CDR3 is 16 amino acids. The germline CDR1 and CDR2 sequences are SEHNR and FQNEAQ (reference sequence). CDR3 in DNA: TGTGCCAGCACCGCAGGGGGCAGGGGGTATCGGAATGAGCAGTTCTTC. Its translation: CASTAGGRGYRNEQFF.

The V call is TRBV7-9, the J call TRBJ1-3, with 9 bases that match TRBD1. Losses at the gene ends were 4 bases for V and 2 bases for J; bases not matched to a gene: 15. Germline loops: CDR1 SEHNR, CDR2 FQNEAQ (reference sequence). CDR3 length equals 19 residues. The CDR3 loop reads CASSSPPHRDRATGNTIYF. DNA of the CDR3: TGTGCCAGCAGCTCACCTCCTCATAGGGACAGGGCTACTGGAAACACCATATATTTT.